The 3 T cell receptor beta chains listed next were all sequenced from one sample in a study of blood T cell repertoires in COVID-19. Here immunoSEQ multiplex PCR was the method, and the copy in TCRdb shows in-frame clones only, minus some. The sample holds about 160,000 clones, 84% seen once. Sequencing was performed on PBMCs or T cells enriched from blood (not recorded which). Receptors originate from a man aged 45-65 years who had recovered from COVID-19.

The table lists this clone with a few counts. The chain has TRBV9 and TRBJ1-2; D is perhaps TRBD1 (5 bases). V shed 0 bases and J shed 8 bases, with 8 bases lying between them. Germline V lookup: CDR1 SGDLS, CDR2 YYNGEE. The CDR3 consists of 12 residues. In DNA form, the CDR3 reads TGTGCCAGCAGCGTAGTCGGGGGAGGCTACACCTTC. Its translation: CASSVVGGGYTF.

This clone was detected only once. The chain has TRBV5-4 and TRBJ2-5, with 9 bases matching TRBD1. Germline CDR1 and CDR2: SGHNT and YYREEE (reference sequence). V trimming: 4 bases; J trimming: 5 bases; junction bases outside the gene matches: 9. This CDR3 spans 15 amino acids. Here the CDR3 reads CASSLRQGVGETQYF. The CDR3 coding sequence is TGTGCCAGCAGCCTCCGACAGGGGGTCGGTGAGACCCAGTACTTC.

The chain carries TRBV5-8 and TRBJ1-1; the match to TRBD1 covers 8 bases. The trim removed 4 bases at V and 1 base at J, leaving 9 bases unmatched. This CDR3 has 16 amino acids. The germline CDR1 and CDR2 sequences are SGHTS and YDEGEE. The CDR3 is CASSPQFGTGNTEAFF. For the CDR3, the DNA is TGTGCCAGCAGCCCACAGTTTGGGACAGGGAACACTGAAGCTTTCTTT.